This is a list of T cell receptor beta chains from one sample in a study of cytomegalovirus exposure and HLA in healthy donors. Assay used: immunoSEQ multiplex PCR; TCRdb lists only in-frame clones, some missing. The sample yields roughly 230,000 clones, roughly 91% seen once. Sequencing was performed on PBMCs. The receptor set was obtained from a girl aged 2-15 years in good health and CMV-seronegative. Both conserved end residues are part of each CDR3. Fields, in order: J gene, clone size, V gene, D gene, CDR3 DNA, CDR3 protein. D genes are given only for firm matches. Clone size is stated in some rows and not others, as once, few, many or a class when expanded.

J gene: TRBJ1-4
clone size: NA
V gene: TRBV11-2
D gene: NA
CDR3 DNA: TGTGCCAGCAGCTTGATGGGGCCAGGGACTAATGAAAAACTGTTTTTT
CDR3 protein: CASSLMGPGTNEKLFF

J gene: TRBJ1-5
clone size: once
V gene: TRBV6-1
D gene: NA
CDR3 DNA: TGTGCCAGCAGTGAACAGGGTGGCCCCAATCAGCCCCAGCATTTT
CDR3 protein: CASSEQGGPNQPQHF

J gene: TRBJ2-4
clone size: once
V gene: TRBV7-8
D gene: TRBD1
CDR3 DNA: TGTGCCAGCAGCTTAGCCTCCGGGACAGGGGGACAAAACATTCAGTACTTC
CDR3 protein: CASSLASGTGGQNIQYF

J gene: TRBJ2-2
clone size: NA
V gene: TRBV10-3
D gene: TRBD2
CDR3 DNA: TGTGCCATCAGTGACCCGCTCGGGACTAGCGGGAGCAACACCGGGGAGCTGTTTTTT
CDR3 protein: CAISDPLGTSGSNTGELFF

J gene: TRBJ2-7
clone size: NA
V gene: TRBV28
D gene: TRBD2
CDR3 DNA: TGTGCCAGCAGTTTAATAGGACTAGTTAGCTCCTACGAGCAGTACTTC
CDR3 protein: CASSLIGLVSSYEQYF

J gene: TRBJ1-5
clone size: NA
V gene: TRBV6-1
D gene: TRBD1
CDR3 DNA: TGTGCCAGCAGGGAACCGGGCGGGACAGGGGGCATGAATCAGCCCCAGCATTTT
CDR3 protein: CASREPGGTGGMNQPQHF

J gene: TRBJ2-5
clone size: NA
V gene: TRBV29-1
D gene: TRBD1
CDR3 DNA: TGCAGCGTGTCGAAGACAGGGCAAGAGACCCAGTACTTC
CDR3 protein: CSVSKTGQETQYF

J gene: TRBJ1-2
clone size: NA
V gene: TRBV18
D gene: NA
CDR3 DNA: TGTGCCAGCTCACCGTCTGGCAGCTATGGCTACACCTTC
CDR3 protein: CASSPSGSYGYTF

J gene: TRBJ2-1
clone size: NA
V gene: TRBV9
D gene: TRBD2
CDR3 DNA: TGTGCCAGCAGCGTAGAGGCAGCGGGGCGTAGAGAGCAGTTCTTC
CDR3 protein: CASSVEAAGRREQFF

J gene: TRBJ2-3
clone size: NA
V gene: TRBV5-6
D gene: NA
CDR3 DNA: TGTGCCAGCAGTCCTCGGTTGTTGATTACAGATACGCAGTATTTT
CDR3 protein: CASSPRLLITDTQYF

J gene: TRBJ2-2
clone size: NA
V gene: TRBV29-1
D gene: TRBD2
CDR3 DNA: TGCAGCGTCCTAATAGCGGGAGTGACCGGGGAGCTGTTTTTT
CDR3 protein: CSVLIAGVTGELFF

J gene: TRBJ2-7
clone size: NA
V gene: TRBV9
D gene: NA
CDR3 DNA: TGTGCCAGCAGCCCGGAGGGTTCAGGGGGCGAGCAGTACTTC
CDR3 protein: CASSPEGSGGEQYF

J gene: TRBJ1-2
clone size: once
V gene: TRBV30
D gene: NA
CDR3 DNA: TGTGCCTCCGACGGGGGGCTTAACTATGGCTACACCTTC
CDR3 protein: CASDGGLNYGYTF

J gene: TRBJ2-1
clone size: once
V gene: TRBV7-2
D gene: TRBD2
CDR3 DNA: TGTGCCAGCAGCTTAGTCGGGGGGGATGCCAGTGAGCAGTTCTTC
CDR3 protein: CASSLVGGDASEQFF

J gene: TRBJ2-7
clone size: NA
V gene: TRBV5-1
D gene: TRBD2
CDR3 DNA: TGCGCCAGCAGCTTGGCAGCGGGAGGGCCCTACGAGCAGTACTTC
CDR3 protein: CASSLAAGGPYEQYF

J gene: TRBJ1-2
clone size: NA
V gene: TRBV27
D gene: NA
CDR3 DNA: TGTGCCAGCAGTTTATCGGCCAGCGTAAAGGTTGGCTACACCTTC
CDR3 protein: CASSLSASVKVGYTF

J gene: TRBJ1-4
clone size: NA
V gene: TRBV6-5
D gene: TRBD1
CDR3 DNA: TGTGCCAGCAGTAGCAGGGGGAATGAAAAACTGTTTTTT
CDR3 protein: CASSSRGNEKLFF

J gene: TRBJ2-6
clone size: once
V gene: TRBV7-6
D gene: NA
CDR3 DNA: TGTGCCAGCAGCTGGGGGGAGTCTGGGGCCAACGTCCTGACTTTC
CDR3 protein: CASSWGESGANVLTF

J gene: TRBJ1-2
clone size: NA
V gene: TRBV6-1
D gene: TRBD1
CDR3 DNA: TGTGCCAGCAGTGAGTGGGACAGGGGGAGCGATGGCTACACCTTC
CDR3 protein: CASSEWDRGSDGYTF

J gene: TRBJ2-3
clone size: NA
V gene: TRBV10-1
D gene: TRBD2
CDR3 DNA: TGCGCCAGCAGTGCGGCTAGCGGGAGGTGGACAGATACGCAGTATTTT
CDR3 protein: CASSAASGRWTDTQYF

J gene: TRBJ1-1
clone size: NA
V gene: TRBV4-1
D gene: TRBD1
CDR3 DNA: TGCGCCAGCAGCCAAGTAAGCCGCCTGGACAGGGGGCAGGGCACTGAAGCTTTCTTT
CDR3 protein: CASSQVSRLDRGQGTEAFF

J gene: TRBJ2-7
clone size: NA
V gene: TRBV19
D gene: NA
CDR3 DNA: TGTGCCAGTAGTTGGACATCTGGGGACTCCTACGAGCAGTACTTC
CDR3 protein: CASSWTSGDSYEQYF

J gene: TRBJ2-5
clone size: NA
V gene: TRBV6-1
D gene: TRBD1
CDR3 DNA: TGTGCCAGCATGCCGGGACAGGTTTTCCAAGAGACCCAGTACTTC
CDR3 protein: CASMPGQVFQETQYF

J gene: TRBJ2-3
clone size: NA
V gene: TRBV2
D gene: TRBD1
CDR3 DNA: TGTGCCGGTGACAGGGACACAGATACGCAGTATTTT
CDR3 protein: CAGDRDTDTQYF

J gene: TRBJ1-1
clone size: NA
V gene: TRBV5-6
D gene: NA
CDR3 DNA: TGTGCCAGCTCTCATGGGGGGACTGAAGCTTTCTTT
CDR3 protein: CASSHGGTEAFF

J gene: TRBJ2-5
clone size: NA
V gene: TRBV9
D gene: TRBD2
CDR3 DNA: TGTGCCAGCAGCGTAGGGGTAGCGGGGGGGCGGGAGACCCAGTACTTC
CDR3 protein: CASSVGVAGGRETQYF

J gene: TRBJ2-7
clone size: once
V gene: TRBV30
D gene: TRBD2
CDR3 DNA: TGTGCCTGGAGTGTAAATAGCGGGCCCTACGAGCAGTACTTC
CDR3 protein: CAWSVNSGPYEQYF

J gene: TRBJ2-7
clone size: few
V gene: TRBV7-9
D gene: TRBD2
CDR3 DNA: TGTTCCAGCAGCTTCGGACTAGCGGGAGGAGGCGAGCAGTACTTC
CDR3 protein: CSSSFGLAGGGEQYF

J gene: TRBJ1-2
clone size: once
V gene: TRBV7-3
D gene: TRBD1
CDR3 DNA: TGTGCCAGCAGCGCGGGACAGGGGGCGAACTATGGCTACACCTTC
CDR3 protein: CASSAGQGANYGYTF

J gene: TRBJ1-1
clone size: NA
V gene: TRBV18
D gene: NA
CDR3 DNA: TGTGCCAGCTCACCAACGGGGGGGAGCCCCAACACTGAAGCTTTCTTT
CDR3 protein: CASSPTGGSPNTEAFF

J gene: TRBJ1-1
clone size: few
V gene: TRBV29-1
D gene: NA
CDR3 DNA: TGCAGCGTTGAGGGCAGACTGAACACTGAAGCTTTCTTT
CDR3 protein: CSVEGRLNTEAFF

J gene: TRBJ1-1
clone size: NA
V gene: TRBV20-1
D gene: NA
CDR3 DNA: TGCAGTGCTAATAGGAACACTGAAGCTTTCTTT
CDR3 protein: CSANRNTEAFF

J gene: TRBJ2-3
clone size: NA
V gene: TRBV9
D gene: NA
CDR3 DNA: TGTGCCAGCAGCGAGAAGCGGGGCACAGATACGCAGTATTTT
CDR3 protein: CASSEKRGTDTQYF

J gene: TRBJ2-5
clone size: NA
V gene: TRBV27
D gene: TRBD1
CDR3 DNA: TGTGCCAGCAGCGCTATCGACAGGGAGACGGAGACCCAGTACTTC
CDR3 protein: CASSAIDRETETQYF

J gene: TRBJ2-7
clone size: NA
V gene: TRBV11-2
D gene: TRBD2
CDR3 DNA: TGTGCCAGCAGCGGTATGCGTTTAGCGGGGGGGCTTTACGAGCAGTACTTC
CDR3 protein: CASSGMRLAGGLYEQYF

J gene: TRBJ2-7
clone size: NA
V gene: TRBV5-4
D gene: TRBD1
CDR3 DNA: TGTGCCAGCAGCCTCGGGACAGGGGGCTCCTACGAGCAGTACTTC
CDR3 protein: CASSLGTGGSYEQYF

J gene: TRBJ2-7
clone size: NA
V gene: TRBV5-1
D gene: NA
CDR3 DNA: TGCGCCAGCAGCCCCGGGTCAGGGGTGGCCTACGAGCAGTACTTC
CDR3 protein: CASSPGSGVAYEQYF

J gene: TRBJ1-2
clone size: NA
V gene: TRBV19
D gene: TRBD1
CDR3 DNA: TGTGCCACGAGGACTCCGGGACAGAACTATGGCTACACCTTC
CDR3 protein: CATRTPGQNYGYTF

J gene: TRBJ2-1
clone size: NA
V gene: TRBV10-3
D gene: TRBD2
CDR3 DNA: TGTGCCATCAGCATCACTAGCGGGAGCAATGAGCAGTTCTTC
CDR3 protein: CAISITSGSNEQFF

J gene: TRBJ1-6
clone size: NA
V gene: TRBV18
D gene: NA
CDR3 DNA: TGTGCCAGCTCCCCCAACAGCCATTCACCCCTCCACTTT
CDR3 protein: CASSPNSHSPLHF

J gene: TRBJ2-1
clone size: NA
V gene: TRBV6-4
D gene: NA
CDR3 DNA: TGTGCCAGCAGTAACTTGGGGCCCCAAAACAATGAGCAGTTCTTC
CDR3 protein: CASSNLGPQNNEQFF

J gene: TRBJ1-5
clone size: NA
V gene: TRBV5-6
D gene: TRBD1
CDR3 DNA: TGTGCCAGCAGCCGTCAATACAGGGGCCATCGAGCCCAGCATTTT
CDR3 protein: CASSRQYRGHRAQHF

J gene: TRBJ2-3
clone size: NA
V gene: TRBV6-6
D gene: NA
CDR3 DNA: TGTGCCAGCAGTCCGATGGGGGGTGCCACAGATACGCAGTATTTT
CDR3 protein: CASSPMGGATDTQYF

J gene: TRBJ2-1
clone size: NA
V gene: TRBV7-9
D gene: TRBD1
CDR3 DNA: TGTGCCAGCATTAGCGAGGACAGGCGTTACAATGAGCAGTTCTTC
CDR3 protein: CASISEDRRYNEQFF

J gene: TRBJ2-1
clone size: NA
V gene: TRBV4-1
D gene: TRBD2
CDR3 DNA: TGCGCCAGCAGCCTCAGTGTGACTAGCGGCCTTGGATCCTACAATGAGCAGTTCTTC
CDR3 protein: CASSLSVTSGLGSYNEQFF